Listed below are T cell receptor beta chains from one sample, sequenced in a study of cytomegalovirus exposure and HLA in healthy donors. Repertoires were generated with immunoSEQ multiplex PCR, while TCRdb's copy carries only in-frame clones and drops some. The profile shows about 130,000 clones, roughly 87% of them singletons. The sequenced sample consisted of PBMCs. The receptors derive from a woman aged 18-30 years in good health and CMV-seropositive. CDR3s include the opening cysteine and the closing phenylalanine or tryptophan. D genes are given only for firm matches. The size of a clone is reported for some rows only, either as once, few or many, or as a class for expanded clones.

V: TRBV5-1; J: TRBJ1-5; size: NA; D: NA; CDR3: CASSAGAGQPQHF; DNA: TGCGCCAGCTCTGCGGGGGCGGGACAGCCCCAGCATTTT
V: TRBV10-3; J: TRBJ2-1; size: once; D: NA; CDR3: CASAEAGRLRQFF; DNA: TGTGCCTCAGCTGAGGCGGGGAGGCTTAGGCAGTTCTTC
V: TRBV6-5; J: TRBJ1-2; size: NA; D: TRBD1; CDR3: CASSQGAGTQYGYTF; DNA: TGTGCCAGCAGTCAGGGGGCCGGGACTCAGTATGGCTACACCTTC
V: TRBV5-4; J: TRBJ2-5; size: NA; D: TRBD1; CDR3: CASSLVGQGETQYF; DNA: TGTGCCAGCAGCTTAGTCGGACAGGGCGAGACCCAGTACTTC
V: TRBV2; J: TRBJ2-3; size: NA; D: TRBD1; CDR3: CASSGDRGRDTQYF; DNA: TGTGCCAGCAGTGGGGACAGGGGGCGGGATACGCAGTATTTT
V: TRBV6-5; J: TRBJ1-2; size: NA; D: NA; CDR3: CASSFTGFYGYTF; DNA: TGTGCCAGCAGTTTCACTGGTTTCTATGGCTACACCTTC
V: TRBV10-2; J: TRBJ2-3; size: NA; D: TRBD2; CDR3: CASSVAGGPGNTQYF; DNA: TGCGCCAGCAGCGTAGCGGGGGGGCCCGGGAATACGCAGTATTTT
V: TRBV5-1; J: TRBJ1-1; size: NA; D: NA; CDR3: CASSLATGNTEAFF; DNA: TGCGCCAGCAGCTTGGCCACGGGGAACACTGAAGCTTTCTTT
V: TRBV28; J: TRBJ1-2; size: NA; D: TRBD1; CDR3: CASSGPLTIRGINYGYTF; DNA: TGTGCCAGCAGTGGCCCTTTGACAATCAGGGGGATCAACTATGGCTACACCTTC
V: TRBV9; J: TRBJ2-2; size: NA; D: NA; CDR3: CASSARGPGERTGELFF; DNA: TGTGCCAGCAGCGCGAGGGGCCCGGGGGAGAGAACCGGGGAGCTGTTTTTT
V: TRBV28; J: TRBJ2-3; size: once; D: NA; CDR3: CASSRRDGVDSGVGGTQYF; DNA: TGTGCCAGCAGTCGCCGGGACGGAGTAGATTCGGGGGTAGGAGGCACGCAGTATTTT
V: TRBV2; J: TRBJ1-5; size: NA; D: NA; CDR3: CASSEGWQVGNQPQHF; DNA: TGTGCCAGCAGTGAAGGGTGGCAGGTGGGTAATCAGCCCCAGCATTTT
V: TRBV27; J: TRBJ2-7; size: NA; D: TRBD2; CDR3: CASSLAGETYEQYF; DNA: TGTGCCAGCAGTTTAGCGGGGGAAACCTACGAGCAGTACTTC
V: TRBV4-1; J: TRBJ1-5; size: NA; D: NA; CDR3: CASSQDIAGYPYSNQPQHF; DNA: TGCGCCAGCAGCCAAGATATCGCAGGGTACCCCTATAGCAATCAGCCCCAGCATTTT
V: TRBV27; J: TRBJ2-7; size: NA; D: NA; CDR3: CASSPMPGSEQYF; DNA: TGTGCCAGCAGTCCTATGCCGGGGTCCGAGCAGTACTTC
V: TRBV28; J: TRBJ1-6; size: NA; D: TRBD1; CDR3: CASSPRTGFSPLHF; DNA: TGTGCCAGCAGTCCCCGGACAGGGTTTTCACCCCTCCACTTT
V: TRBV2; J: TRBJ2-2; size: NA; D: NA; CDR3: CASRAAEANTGELFF; DNA: TGTGCCAGCAGAGCCGCAGAGGCGAACACCGGGGAGCTGTTTTTT
V: TRBV7-8; J: TRBJ2-1; size: NA; D: TRBD1; CDR3: CASSLGTGIYNEQFF; DNA: TGTGCCAGCAGCTTAGGGACAGGAATCTACAATGAGCAGTTCTTC